The entry that follows covers one TCR beta chain sequence. This record belongs to a study of blood T cell repertoires in COVID-19. The method was immunoSEQ multiplex PCR; TCRdb's version includes in-frame clones alone and lacks a portion of them. The sample holds more than 250,000 clones; roughly 80% are singletons and the top ten take over 4%. Specimen: PBMCs or T cells enriched from blood (not recorded which). This TCR was sampled from a man in his forties who had been exposed to COVID-19.

The CDR3 DNA is TGTGCCAGCAGCGTAGAGGCTACAGGGGCTAGAAACACCATATATTTT. Protein: CASSVEATGARNTIYF. The chain has TRBV9 and TRBJ1-3; the match to TRBD1 covers 7 bases. Germline CDR1 is SGDLS and CDR2 is YYNGEE. Unmatched junction bases numbered 8, after V lost 0 bases and J lost 5 bases. The CDR3 is made up of 16 amino acids. The full variable domain, with the rest looked up from reference TRBV9 and TRBJ1-3, is DSGVTQTPKHLITATGQRVTLRCSPRSGDLSVYWYQQSLDQGLQFLIQYYNGEERAKGNILERFSAQQFPDLHSELNLSSLELGDSALYFCASSVEATGARNTIYFGEGSWLTVV.